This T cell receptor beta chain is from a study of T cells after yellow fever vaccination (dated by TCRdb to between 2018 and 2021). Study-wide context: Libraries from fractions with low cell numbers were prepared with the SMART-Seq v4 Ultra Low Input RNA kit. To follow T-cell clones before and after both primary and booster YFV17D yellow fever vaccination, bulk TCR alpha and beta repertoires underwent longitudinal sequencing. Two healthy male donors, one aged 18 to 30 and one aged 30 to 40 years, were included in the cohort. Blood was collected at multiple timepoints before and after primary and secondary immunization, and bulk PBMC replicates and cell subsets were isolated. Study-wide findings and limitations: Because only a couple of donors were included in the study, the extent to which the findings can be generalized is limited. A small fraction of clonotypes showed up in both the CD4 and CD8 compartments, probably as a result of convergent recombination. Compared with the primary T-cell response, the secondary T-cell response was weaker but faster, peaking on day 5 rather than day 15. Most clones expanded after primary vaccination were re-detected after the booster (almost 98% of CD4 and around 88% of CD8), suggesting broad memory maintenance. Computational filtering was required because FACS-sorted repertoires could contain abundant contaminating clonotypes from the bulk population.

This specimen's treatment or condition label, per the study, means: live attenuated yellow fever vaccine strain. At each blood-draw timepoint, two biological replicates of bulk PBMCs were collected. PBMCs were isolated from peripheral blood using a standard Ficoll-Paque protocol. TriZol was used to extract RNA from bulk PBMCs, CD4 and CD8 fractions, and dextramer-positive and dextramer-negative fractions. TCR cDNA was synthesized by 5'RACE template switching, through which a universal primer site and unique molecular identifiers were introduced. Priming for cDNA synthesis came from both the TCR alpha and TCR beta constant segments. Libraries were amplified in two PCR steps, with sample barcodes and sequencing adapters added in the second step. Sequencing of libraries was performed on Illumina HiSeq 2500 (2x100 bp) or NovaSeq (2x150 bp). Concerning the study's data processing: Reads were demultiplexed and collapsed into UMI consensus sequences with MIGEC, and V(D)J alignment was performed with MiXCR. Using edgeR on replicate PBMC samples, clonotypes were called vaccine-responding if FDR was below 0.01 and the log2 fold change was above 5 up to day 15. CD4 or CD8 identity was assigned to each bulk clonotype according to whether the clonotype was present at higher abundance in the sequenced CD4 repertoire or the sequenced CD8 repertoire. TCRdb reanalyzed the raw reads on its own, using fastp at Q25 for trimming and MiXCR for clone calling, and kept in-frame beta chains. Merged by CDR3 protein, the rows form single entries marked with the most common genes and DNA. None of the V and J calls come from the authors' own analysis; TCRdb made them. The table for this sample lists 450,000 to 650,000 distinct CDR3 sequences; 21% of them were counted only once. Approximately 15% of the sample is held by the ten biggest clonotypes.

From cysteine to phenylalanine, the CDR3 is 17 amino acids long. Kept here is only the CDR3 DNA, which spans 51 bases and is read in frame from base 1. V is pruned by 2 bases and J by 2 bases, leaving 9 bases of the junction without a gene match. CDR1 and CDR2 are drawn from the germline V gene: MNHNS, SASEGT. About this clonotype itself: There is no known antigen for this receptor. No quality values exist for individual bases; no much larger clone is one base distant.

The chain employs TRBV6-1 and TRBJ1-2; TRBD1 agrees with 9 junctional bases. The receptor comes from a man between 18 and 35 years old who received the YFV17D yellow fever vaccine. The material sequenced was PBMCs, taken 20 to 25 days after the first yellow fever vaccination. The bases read TGTGCCAGCAGTGAATATTACGTGGACAGGGGCAACTATGGCTACACCTTC. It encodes CASSEYYVDRGNYGYTF.